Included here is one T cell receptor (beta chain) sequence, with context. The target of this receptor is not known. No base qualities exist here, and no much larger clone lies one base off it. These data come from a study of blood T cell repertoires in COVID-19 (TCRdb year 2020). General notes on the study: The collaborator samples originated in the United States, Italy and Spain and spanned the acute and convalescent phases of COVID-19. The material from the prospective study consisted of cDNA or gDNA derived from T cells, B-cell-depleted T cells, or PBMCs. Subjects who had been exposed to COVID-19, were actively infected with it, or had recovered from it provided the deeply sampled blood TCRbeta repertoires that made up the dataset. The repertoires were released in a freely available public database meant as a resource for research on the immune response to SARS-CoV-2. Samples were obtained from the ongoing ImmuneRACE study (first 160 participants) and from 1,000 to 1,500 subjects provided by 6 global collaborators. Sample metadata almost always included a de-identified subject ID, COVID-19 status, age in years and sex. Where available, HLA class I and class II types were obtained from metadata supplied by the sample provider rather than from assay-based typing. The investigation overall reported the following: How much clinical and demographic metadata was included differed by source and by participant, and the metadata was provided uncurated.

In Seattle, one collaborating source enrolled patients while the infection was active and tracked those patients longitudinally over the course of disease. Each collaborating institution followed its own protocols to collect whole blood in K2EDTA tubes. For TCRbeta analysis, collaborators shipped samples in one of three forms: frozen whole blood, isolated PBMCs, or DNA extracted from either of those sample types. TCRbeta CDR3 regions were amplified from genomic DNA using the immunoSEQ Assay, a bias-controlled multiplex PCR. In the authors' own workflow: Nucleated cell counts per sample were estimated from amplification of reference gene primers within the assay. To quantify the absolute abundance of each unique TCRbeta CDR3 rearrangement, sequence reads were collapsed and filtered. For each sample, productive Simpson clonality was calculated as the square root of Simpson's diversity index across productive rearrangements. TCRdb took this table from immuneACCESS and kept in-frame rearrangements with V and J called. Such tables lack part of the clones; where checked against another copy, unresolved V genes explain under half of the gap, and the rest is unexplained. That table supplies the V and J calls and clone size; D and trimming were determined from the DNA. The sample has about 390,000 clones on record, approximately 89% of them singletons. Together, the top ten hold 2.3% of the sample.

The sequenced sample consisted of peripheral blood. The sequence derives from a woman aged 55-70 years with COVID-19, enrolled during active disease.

The DNA reads TGTGCCAGCAGCTCCGTACAAGAGACCCAGTACTTC. Translation gives CASSSVQETQYF. Here the chain combines TRBV7-2 and TRBJ2-5; no confident D gene assignment can be made. Inclusive of the bounding cysteine and phenylalanine, the CDR3 is 12 residues long. CDR3 DNA only is kept here, 36 bases in frame from base 1. CDR1 and CDR2 (SGHTA, FQGNSA) derive from the germline V gene. The V end loses 4 bases and the J end loses 2 bases, and a stretch of 5 bases separates them.